This T cell receptor beta chain was observed in a study of control samples from healthy donors and cancer patients (dated by TCRdb to 2019 to 2021). With respect to this clone: The clone's antigen remains unknown. No much larger clone exists at a distance of one base, and base qualities are not known.

CDR1 and CDR2 were assigned from the germline V gene (reference sequence) as SEHNR and FQNEAQ. The CDR3 runs 12 residues from the cysteine to the phenylalanine. The kept DNA is CDR3 alone, 36 bases in frame from the first base. V is cut by 2 bases and J by 5 bases, and the space between the germline ends is 7 bases. Preparation of the library involved the immunoSEQ multiplex PCR assay. Not all clones reach the TCRdb copy of this immuneACCESS table, which keeps in-frame sequences only. Checked studies attribute under half of the gap to unresolved V genes and leave the rest unexplained. The sample table lists 85,000 to 90,000 clones, roughly 86% of them with a count of one. The ten largest clonotypes hold around a fifth of the sample.

The sequence derives from a man between 25 and 39 years old in good health. This sequence uses TRBV7-9 and TRBJ2-7; no D segment can be confidently identified. Source material: blood. The CDR3 protein: CASSLKGNEQYF. The sequence in DNA is TGTGCCAGCAGCTTAAAAGGGAACGAGCAGTACTTC.